The next 28 T cell receptor beta chains were all read from a single sample in a study of shared clonotypes between healthy human individuals. Only in-frame clones appear in the TCRdb table, and some are missing; sequencing was by immunoSEQ multiplex PCR. This sample has roughly 640,000 clones, with under 80% found just once. The sequencing input was memory CD4+ T cells sorted from blood. Subset of the sample: CD45RA-negative fraction. The source of these receptors is a woman in her 30s in good health.

V is TRBV25-1 and J is TRBJ2-5; no clear D. The CDR3 spans 15 residues. V was trimmed by 1 base and J by 11 bases, leaving 20 bases between them. From germline, CDR1 is MGHDK and CDR2 SYGVNS. The CDR3, as DNA: TGTGCCAGCAGTGAATTTAACCGGCTCAGGCCAAGGCAGTACTTC. It specifies CASSEFNRLRPRQYF.

This chain joins TRBV13 and TRBJ2-5, with 7 nucleotides matching TRBD2. The V gene end was trimmed by 5 bases and the J gene end by 6 bases; junction bases not matched to a gene: 6. CDR1 is PRHDT and CDR2 is FYEKMQ in the germline V gene (reference sequence). This CDR3 has 13 residues. The CDR3 reads CASSPNGRKTQYF. In nucleotides, the CDR3 is TGTGCCAGCAGCCCTAACGGGAGGAAGACCCAGTACTTC. Looking up the rest from reference TRBV13 and TRBJ2-5 gives the full variable domain: AAGVIQSPRHLIKEKRETATLKCYPIPRHDTVYWYQQGPGQDPQFLISFYEKMQSDKGSIPDRFSAQQFSDYHSELNMSSLELGDSALYFCASSPNGRKTQYFGPGTRLLVL.

This sequence joins TRBV28 and TRBJ1-4; D gene uncertain. Germline lookup yields CDR1 MDHEN and CDR2 SYDVKM. CDR3 length: 13 residues. Trimming left V 10 bases short and J 6 bases short, with 15 bases between. The CDR3 protein is CATLKSVDEKLFF. CDR3 nucleotides: TGTGCCACCCTAAAATCGGTGGATGAAAAACTGTTTTTT. The complete variable domain, with remaining parts taken from reference TRBV28 and TRBJ1-4, reads DVKVTQSSRYLVKRTGEKVFLECVQDMDHENMFWYRQDPGLGLRLIYFSYDVKMKEKGDIPEGYSVSREKKERFSLILESASTNQTSMYLCATLKSVDEKLFFGSGTQLSVL.

The V call is TRBV30, the J call TRBJ1-2, with D unresolved. Germline V gene sequence: CDR1 GTSNPN, CDR2 SVGIG (reference sequence). With 1 base removed from V and 4 bases from J, the gap between germline ends came to 16 bases. This CDR3 region has 15 residues. For the CDR3, the DNA is TGTGCCTGGAGTGGGGGTGGTCATACTCCCTATGGCTACACCTTC. This gives the protein CAWSGGGHTPYGYTF.

This clone was detected only a few times. This chain joins TRBV2 and TRBJ2-2; D is possibly TRBD1 (5 bases). CDR3 length: 15 residues. From germline, CDR1 is SNHLY and CDR2 FYNNEI. The V and J ends lost 8 bases and 8 bases respectively, with 21 bases between them. CDR3 loop: CASRSSLTDGGELFF. The CDR3 DNA reads TGTGCCAGCCGGTCGTCGTTGACAGACGGAGGGGAGCTGTTTTTT.

Comments on this clone: A much bigger clone sits one base away, suggesting this may be a read error. As DNA, the CDR3 is TGTGCCAGCAGCGGACAGGGGGACACTGAAGCTTTCTTT. It is translated as CASSGQGDTEAFF. This rearrangement joins TRBV7-2 to TRBJ1-1; 10 bases are shared with TRBD1. This CDR3 spans 13 amino acids. Germline CDR1 is SGHTA and CDR2 is FQGNSA. V gave up 5 bases and J gave up 3 bases; unmatched junction bases: 0.

The CDR3 here is CASSTSGRALNEQFF. The CDR3 coding sequence is TGTGCCAGCAGTACTAGCGGGAGGGCCCTCAATGAGCAGTTCTTC. The chain employs TRBV6-1 and TRBJ2-1; TRBD2 matches at 13 bases. The CDR3 covers 15 residues. The trim removed 5 bases at V and 6 bases at J, leaving 4 bases unmatched. Germline V gene sequence: CDR1 MNHNS, CDR2 SASEGT.

J is TRBJ2-1 and V is TRBV7-2; the match to TRBD2 covers 14 bases. The CDR3 has 17 residues. The V gene end was trimmed by 5 bases and the J gene end by 7 bases; junction bases not matched to a gene: 10. The germline gives CDR1 SGHTA, CDR2 FQGNSA. This chain's CDR3 is CASSPGTSGRRRNEQFF. Written as DNA, the CDR3 is TGTGCCAGCAGCCCGGGGACTAGCGGGAGAAGGAGGAATGAGCAGTTCTTC.

This clone was counted once. This sequence joins TRBV10-3 and TRBJ1-1; no firm D call. In germline, CDR1 is ENHRY, CDR2 SYGVKD. V lost 3 bases to trimming and J lost 4 bases, with 9 bases between them. The CDR3 contains 13 residues. Here the CDR3 DNA reads TGTGCCATCAGTGATAATTGGGCCACTGAAGCTTTCTTT. Encoded protein: CAISDNWATEAFF.

This clone was counted only a few times. The rearrangement links TRBV2 to TRBJ2-5; 7 bases line up with TRBD1. The end of the DNA aligns better with TRBJ2-7, so the J call may be wrong. The CDR3 has 14 residues. The germline gives CDR1 SNHLY, CDR2 FYNNEI. The CDR3 coding sequence is TGTGCCAGCAAGGGGACAGCGAGCTCCTACGAGCAGTACTTC. The encoded protein is CASKGTASSYEQYF.

J is TRBJ1-2 and V is TRBV28; no reliable D call. Germline V gene lookup returns CDR1 MDHEN and CDR2 SYDVKM. The V end was cut by 1 base, the J end by 4 bases, with 16 bases between. This CDR3 contains 16 residues. CDR3: CASSLSRPVLGYGYTF. In nucleotides, the CDR3 is TGTGCCAGCAGTTTATCGCGGCCGGTATTGGGCTATGGCTACACCTTC.

This chain uses TRBV2 with TRBJ2-3; 11 bases line up with TRBD2. The CDR3 runs 16 residues. Germline V lookup: CDR1 SNHLY, CDR2 FYNNEI. Trimming removed 8 bases from V and 3 bases from J; junction bases left unmatched: 10. CDR3 protein: CASVRPSGRFTDTQYF. The DNA of the CDR3 is TGTGCCAGCGTCCGCCCTAGCGGGAGGTTTACAGATACGCAGTATTTT.

The genes are TRBV5-6 and TRBJ1-1, with D perhaps TRBD1 (6 bases). In germline, CDR1 is SGHDT, CDR2 YYEEEE. CDR3 length equals 13 residues. V dropped 1 base and J dropped 3 bases, with 7 bases sitting between them. The CDR3 sequence: CASSLYRDTEAFF. In nucleotides, the CDR3 is TGTGCCAGCAGCTTGTACAGGGACACTGAAGCTTTCTTT.

The chain links TRBV11-2 to TRBJ2-7; 13 bases line up with TRBD2. V gave up 5 bases and J gave up 4 bases; unmatched junction bases: 8. The CDR3 sequence is 16 residues long. Germline CDR1 reads SGHAT; CDR2 reads FQNNGV. CDR3 residues: CASSPRTSGSLYEQYF. The DNA for the CDR3 is TGTGCCAGCAGCCCGAGGACTAGCGGGAGCTTATACGAGCAGTACTTC.

This chain joins TRBV5-4 and TRBJ2-1; D is unclear. The germline CDR1 and CDR2 sequences are SGHNT and YYREEE (reference sequence). The CDR3 is made up of 13 amino acids. Trimming stripped 0 bases from V and 8 bases from J, with 9 bases between. This CDR3 is CASSLAAVDEQFF. The CDR3 DNA reads as TGTGCCAGCAGCTTGGCAGCAGTCGATGAGCAGTTCTTC.

Here the CDR3 reads CASSLPGQHLYEQYF. CDR3 DNA: TGTGCCAGCAGCTTGCCCGGACAACACCTCTACGAGCAGTACTTC. V and J are TRBV5-6 and TRBJ2-7; maybe TRBD1 (5 bases). V lost 1 base to trimming and J lost 3 bases, with 14 bases between them. Germline V lookup: CDR1 SGHDT, CDR2 YYEEEE. The CDR3 extends over 15 amino acids.

Note on this clone: The same CDR3 can be traced to other DNA sequences in this sample. The chain carries TRBV5-6 and TRBJ1-3, with D unclear. Germline assignment: CDR1 SGHDT and CDR2 YYEEEE. The length of the CDR3 is 14 residues. Trimming stripped 2 bases from V and 4 bases from J, with 10 bases between. The CDR3, as DNA: TGTGCCAGCAGCTTACGGGGAGCAGGAAACACCATATATTTT. It is translated as CASSLRGAGNTIYF.

The rearrangement joins TRBV30 to TRBJ1-1; D gene ambiguous. CDR3 length: 13 amino acids. The germline V gene encodes CDR1 GTSNPN and CDR2 SVGIG (reference sequence). V shed 4 bases and J shed 1 base, with 10 bases lying between them. The CDR3 loop is CAWTYGKNTEAFF. The CDR3, as DNA: TGTGCCTGGACTTATGGGAAGAACACTGAAGCTTTCTTT.

This chain uses TRBV10-2 with TRBJ1-2; the D gene is possibly TRBD1 (5 bases). Trimming stripped 3 bases from V and 2 bases from J, with 13 bases between. CDR3 length: 15 amino acids. Germline V lookup: CDR1 WSHSY, CDR2 SAAADI. The CDR3, as DNA: TGCGCCAGCAGTGACCCTGGGGGGATCAACTATGGCTACACCTTC. This sequence encodes CASSDPGGINYGYTF.

The genes are TRBV7-9 and TRBJ2-2; D gene unclear. CDR3 length: 13 amino acids. V was clipped by 0 bases and J by 9 bases, with 8 bases between them. CDR1 is SEHNR, CDR2 FQNEAQ, per germline (reference sequence). The CDR3 DNA follows: TGTGCCAGCAGCTTAGCTATCCCCCGGGAGCTGTTTTTT. Protein product: CASSLAIPRELFF. Variable domain in full (rest from reference TRBV7-9 and TRBJ2-2): DTGVSQNPRHKITKRGQNVTFRCDPISEHNRLYWYRQTLGQGPEFLTYFQNEAQLEKSRLLSDRFSAERPKGSFSTLEIQRTEQGDSAMYLCASSLAIPRELFFGEGSRLTVL.

The rearrangement uses TRBV9 and TRBJ2-3, with 10 bases aligning to TRBD2. CDR1 and CDR2 (germline): SGDLS, YYNGEE. Trimming took 0 bases from V and 4 from J; bases not matched to a gene: 8. CDR3 length: 17 amino acids. CDR3 nucleotide sequence: TGTGCCAGCAGCGTAGCCCAAGCGGGAGGGTTGGCAGATACGCAGTATTTT. Its translation is CASSVAQAGGLADTQYF.

This chain joins TRBV27 and TRBJ1-1; D call uncertain. Germline values: CDR1 MNHEY, CDR2 SMNVEV (reference sequence). V gave up 6 bases and J gave up 5 bases, with 16 bases separating them. This CDR3 has 14 amino acids. The CDR3 spells CASRLRAGGTEAFF. CDR3 DNA sequence: TGTGCCAGCAGATTGAGGGCAGGTGGGACTGAAGCTTTCTTT.

This clone was detected a few times. V and J are TRBV11-2 and TRBJ1-2; D is unresolved. Trimming cost V 2 bases and J 4 bases, with 5 bases left between them. The CDR3 loop spans 12 amino acids. In germline, CDR1 is SGHAT, CDR2 FQNNGV. The CDR3 bases are TGTGCCAGCAGCTTACTTCCCTATGGCTACACCTTC. Amino acid sequence: CASSLLPYGYTF.

The genes are TRBV10-2 and TRBJ2-7; D call uncertain. CDR1 and CDR2 from the germline V gene are WSHSY and SAAADI. The CDR3 covers 12 residues. V shed 6 bases and J shed 9 bases, with 15 bases lying between them. The CDR3 loop reads CASSPTASAQYF. DNA for the CDR3: TGCGCCAGCAGCCCCACCGCAAGTGCGCAGTACTTC.

This clone was detected once. A much larger clone differs by one base, so this may be a read error. This chain joins TRBV25-1 and TRBJ1-1; 7 nucleotides agree with TRBD1. From germline, CDR1 is MGHDK and CDR2 SYGVNS. V lost 4 bases to trimming and J lost 1 base; unmatched junction nucleotides: 0. The CDR3 covers 13 residues. CDR3 nucleotides: TGTGCCAGCAGTGGACAGGGGAACACTGAAGCTTTCTTT. Amino acids: CASSGQGNTEAFF.

The chain recombines TRBV13 with TRBJ2-6; D is possibly TRBD2 (5 bases). Germline V gene data show CDR1 as PRHDT and CDR2 as FYEKMQ (reference sequence). The CDR3 contains 17 residues. V lost 0 bases and J 0 bases, leaving 9 bases between the germline ends. Here the CDR3 reads CASSLGRRLSGANVLTF. CDR3 nucleotides: TGTGCCAGCAGCTTAGGCCGGAGGCTCTCTGGGGCCAACGTCCTGACTTTC.

The CDR3 DNA reads TGTGCCAGCAGCCCGAGGACAGGGGGGACCTACGAGCAGTACTTC. Its translation: CASSPRTGGTYEQYF. V gene TRBV7-9 combines with J gene TRBJ2-7; 10 nucleotides agree with TRBD1. The CDR3 totals 15 residues. The trim removed 5 bases at V and 2 bases at J, leaving 6 bases unmatched. Germline values: CDR1 SEHNR, CDR2 FQNEAQ (reference sequence).

The V call is TRBV10-3, the J call TRBJ2-3; D is possibly TRBD2 (6 bases). The length of the CDR3 is 17 residues. Germline assignment: CDR1 ENHRY and CDR2 SYGVKD. V shed 4 bases and J shed 2 bases, with 19 bases lying between them. The CDR3 DNA follows: TGTGCCATCAGTGCTAGTATTAGCGGCCTCGACACAGATACGCAGTATTTT. This encodes CAISASISGLDTDTQYF.